This T cell receptor (beta chain) stems from a study of shared T cell receptors in the human thymus. Trimming left V 2 bases short and J 0 bases short, with 11 bases between. This CDR3 region has 15 residues. From germline, CDR1 is SGHDT and CDR2 YYEEEE. Repertoires were generated with immunoSEQ multiplex PCR, while TCRdb's copy carries only in-frame clones and drops some. The data contain some 660,000 clones, more than 75% of them singletons. These data were likewise used in another study, on human thymus T cells.

This TCR came from a boy under three years old with a congenital heart defect. V usage is TRBV5-6 and J usage is TRBJ1-2; D might be TRBD1 (5 bases). The sequenced material came from thymocytes. CDR3 protein: CASSLGAEPNYGYTF. The CDR3 DNA follows: TGTGCCAGCAGCTTAGGGGCAGAACCTAACTATGGCTACACCTTC.